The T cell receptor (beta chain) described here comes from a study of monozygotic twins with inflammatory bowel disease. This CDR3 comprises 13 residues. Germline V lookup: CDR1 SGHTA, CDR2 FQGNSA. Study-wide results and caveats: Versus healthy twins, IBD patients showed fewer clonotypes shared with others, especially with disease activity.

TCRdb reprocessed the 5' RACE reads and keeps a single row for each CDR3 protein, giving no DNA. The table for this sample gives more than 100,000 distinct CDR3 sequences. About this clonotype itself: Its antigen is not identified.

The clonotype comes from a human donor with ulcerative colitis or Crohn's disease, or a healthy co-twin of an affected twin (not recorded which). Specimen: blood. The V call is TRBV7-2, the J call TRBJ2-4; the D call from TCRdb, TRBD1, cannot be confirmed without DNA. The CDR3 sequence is CASSTQGADIQYF.